The present T cell receptor beta chain was sequenced within a study of OX40 agonist ivuxolimab in advanced cancers. This clone was picked up one time. As yet, its antigen is unknown. The cohort excluded patients with autoimmune disease history or systemic immunosuppression. General study results and limits: CD4+ and CD8+ T cells in blood underwent clonal expansion by week 6 at 0.1 to 3.0 mg/kg. Antigens targeted by the expanded peripheral T cells were not determined. Relative to CD4+, CD8+ T cells held more expanded clones on average.

Assay: immunoSEQ multiplex PCR; the TCRdb copy retains only in-frame clones and omits some. The sample holds 15,000 to 20,000 clones, around 85% seen once. The germline V gene encodes CDR1 LNHDA and CDR2 SQIVND (reference sequence). Trimming left V 4 bases short and J 4 bases short, with 5 bases between. This CDR3 contains 13 residues. This TCR derives from an adult with an advanced solid tumor such as melanoma, head and neck, liver or kidney cancer. The input for sequencing was CD4+ or CD8+ T cells sorted from blood, taken in a trial of the OX40 agonist ivuxolimab. The chain links TRBV19 to TRBJ2-6; tentative D call: TRBD2 (5 bases). The CDR3 DNA is TGTGCCAGTAGTACGGGAGGGGCCAACGTCCTGACTTTC. This gives the protein CASSTGGANVLTF.